The text below deals with one T cell receptor (beta chain). This specimen belongs to a study of blood T cell repertoires in COVID-19. Study-level information: Sites across the United States, Italy and Spain contributed samples from acute and convalescent COVID-19. The analysed material was cDNA or gDNA that came from T cells, B-cell-depleted T cells, or PBMCs.

Living in roughly 25 US areas, the participants were between about 18 and 90 years of age. Clinical histories supplied by participants themselves formed the basis of cohort assignment. Some clones are missing from TCRdb's copy, which holds only in-frame ones; the method was immunoSEQ multiplex PCR. The repertoire includes a few hundred thousand clones, approximately 84% of them detected once, and about 4.1% sits in the top ten. Germline loops: CDR1 LNHNV, CDR2 YYDKDF (reference sequence). V dropped 3 bases and J dropped 0 bases, with 8 bases sitting between them. The CDR3 is made up of 14 amino acids.

The source material was PBMCs or T cells enriched from blood (not recorded which). This receptor was obtained from a man aged 30-40 years who had recovered from COVID-19. The rearrangement uses TRBV15 and TRBJ1-2, with a possible D match to TRBD1 (5 bases). The CDR3 sequence: CATSSGGANYGYTF. The CDR3 coding sequence is TGTGCCACCAGCAGCGGGGGGGCTAACTATGGCTACACCTTC.